This T cell receptor beta chain was recorded in a study of beta chain features in type 1 diabetes. What was sequenced were expressed TCRB transcripts, since all of the isolated RNA had been reverse transcribed. Method: immunoSEQ multiplex PCR; TCRdb's copy keeps in-frame clones and lacks some. The table lists fewer than 900,000 clones, roughly a sixth of them singletons, with 0.023% in the top ten. CDR1 is SEHNR and CDR2 is FQNEAQ in the germline V gene (reference sequence). V lost 4 bases to trimming and J lost 1 base, with 11 bases between them. The length of the CDR3 is 15 residues. This clone was counted between two and nine times. This sample also contains other DNA sequences that code for the same CDR3.

The chain couples TRBV7-9 to TRBJ2-1; D remains unclear. The material sequenced was naive CD4+ T cells from blood. The clonotype originates from a woman aged 18-35 years in good health. The CDR3 DNA is TGTGCCAGCAGCTCACGTGGAGCGTCCTACAATGAGCAGTTCTTC. It encodes CASSSRGASYNEQFF.